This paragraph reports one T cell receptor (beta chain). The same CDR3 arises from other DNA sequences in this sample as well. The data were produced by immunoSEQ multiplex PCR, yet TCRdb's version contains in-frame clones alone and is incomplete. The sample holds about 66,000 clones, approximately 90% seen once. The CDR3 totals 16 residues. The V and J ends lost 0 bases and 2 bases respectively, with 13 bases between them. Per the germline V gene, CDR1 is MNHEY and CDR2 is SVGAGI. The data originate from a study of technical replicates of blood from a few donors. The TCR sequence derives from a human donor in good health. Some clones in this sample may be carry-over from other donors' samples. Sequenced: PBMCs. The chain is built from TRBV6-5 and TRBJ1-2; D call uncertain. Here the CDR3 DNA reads TGTGCCAGCAGTTACTCGACTGGAGGGTGGAACTATGGCTACACCTTC. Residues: CASSYSTGGWNYGYTF.